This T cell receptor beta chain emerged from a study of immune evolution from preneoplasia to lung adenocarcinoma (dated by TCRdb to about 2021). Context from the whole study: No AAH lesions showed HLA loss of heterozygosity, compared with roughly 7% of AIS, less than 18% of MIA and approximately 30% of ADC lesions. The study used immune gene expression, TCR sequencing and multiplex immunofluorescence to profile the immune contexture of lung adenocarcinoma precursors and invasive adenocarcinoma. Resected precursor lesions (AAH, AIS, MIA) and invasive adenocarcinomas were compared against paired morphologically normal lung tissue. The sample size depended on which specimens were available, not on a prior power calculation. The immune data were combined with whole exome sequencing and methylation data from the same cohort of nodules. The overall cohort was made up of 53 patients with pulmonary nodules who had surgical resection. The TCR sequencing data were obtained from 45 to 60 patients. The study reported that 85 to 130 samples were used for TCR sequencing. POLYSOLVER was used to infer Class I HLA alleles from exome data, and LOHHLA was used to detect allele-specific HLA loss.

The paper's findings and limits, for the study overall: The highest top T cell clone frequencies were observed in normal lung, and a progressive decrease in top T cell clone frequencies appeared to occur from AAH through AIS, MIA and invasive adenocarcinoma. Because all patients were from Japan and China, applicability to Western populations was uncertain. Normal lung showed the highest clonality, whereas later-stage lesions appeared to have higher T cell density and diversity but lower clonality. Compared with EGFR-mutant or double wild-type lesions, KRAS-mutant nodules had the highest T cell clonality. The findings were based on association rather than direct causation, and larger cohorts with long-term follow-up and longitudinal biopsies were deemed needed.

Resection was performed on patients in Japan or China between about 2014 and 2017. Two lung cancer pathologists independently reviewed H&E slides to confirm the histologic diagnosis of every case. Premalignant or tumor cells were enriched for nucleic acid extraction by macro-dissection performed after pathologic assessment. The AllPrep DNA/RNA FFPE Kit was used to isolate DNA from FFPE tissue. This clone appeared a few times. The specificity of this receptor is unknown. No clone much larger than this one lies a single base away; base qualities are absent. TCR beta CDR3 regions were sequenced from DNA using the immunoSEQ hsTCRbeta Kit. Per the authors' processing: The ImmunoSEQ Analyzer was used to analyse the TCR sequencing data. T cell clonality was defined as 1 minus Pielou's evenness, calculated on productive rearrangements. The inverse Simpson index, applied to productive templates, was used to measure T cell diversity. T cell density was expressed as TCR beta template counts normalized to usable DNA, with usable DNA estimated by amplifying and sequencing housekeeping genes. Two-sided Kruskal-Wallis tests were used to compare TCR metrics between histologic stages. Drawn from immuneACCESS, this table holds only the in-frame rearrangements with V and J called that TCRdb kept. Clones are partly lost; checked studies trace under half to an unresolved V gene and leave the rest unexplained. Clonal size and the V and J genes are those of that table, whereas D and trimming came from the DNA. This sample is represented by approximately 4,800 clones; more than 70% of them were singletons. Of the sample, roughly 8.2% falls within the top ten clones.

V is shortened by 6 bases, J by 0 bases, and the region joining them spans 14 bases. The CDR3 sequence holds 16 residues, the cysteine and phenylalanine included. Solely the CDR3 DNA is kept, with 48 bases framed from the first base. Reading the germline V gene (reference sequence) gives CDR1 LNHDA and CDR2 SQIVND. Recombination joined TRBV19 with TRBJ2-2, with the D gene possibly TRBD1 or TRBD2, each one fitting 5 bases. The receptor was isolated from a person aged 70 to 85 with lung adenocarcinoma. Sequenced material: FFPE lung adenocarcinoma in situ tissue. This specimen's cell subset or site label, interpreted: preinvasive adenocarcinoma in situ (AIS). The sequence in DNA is TGTGCCAGTAGCCCTCTACTGGGGGCGAACACCGGGGAGCTGTTTTTT. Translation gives CASSPLLGANTGELFF.